Following are 15 T cell receptor beta chains from one sample sequenced in a study of blood T cells in healthy people across ages. A second roughly 6 to 11 cycle PCR used barcoded and J-beta primers. TCRdb recomputed calls from the 5' RACE reads with MiXCR, one row per CDR3 protein. The sample lists fewer than 2,000,000 distinct CDR3 sequences, about 39% occurring once. Sequenced: blood. The receptor set was obtained from a human donor in good health.

The chain links TRBV7-2 to TRBJ2-5; D might be TRBD1 or TRBD2, each matching 6 bases. V gave up 3 bases and J gave up 4 bases, with 15 bases separating them. CDR3 length equals 15 residues. Germline CDR1 reads SGHTA; CDR2 reads FQGNSA. The CDR3 DNA reads TGTGCCAGCAGCTTGGGGGCGGGGACTTTAGAGACCCAGTACTTC. Its translation: CASSLGAGTLETQYF.

There are a few counts of this clonotype. One end of the junction fails to match germline, which may point to a read error. The chain recombines TRBV27 with TRBJ1-1; weak D call: TRBD1 (6 bases). Germline CDR1 is MNHEY and CDR2 is SMNVEV (reference sequence). This CDR3 is 17 amino acids long. CDR3 loop: CACSFLGVGALNTEAFF. The DNA of the CDR3 is TGTGCCTGCAGTTTTTTGGGGGTGGGGGCCTTGAACACTGAAGCTTTCTTT.

The gene calls are TRBV29-1 and TRBJ2-7; 8 bases line up with TRBD1. The CDR3 totals 15 residues. With V trimmed by 8 bases and J by 3 bases, 15 bases remained unmatched. Germline V gene lookup returns CDR1 SQVTM and CDR2 ANQGSEA. The CDR3, as DNA: TGCAGCCCTTTTGGGGGGACAGGAAAAAACTACGAGCAGTACTTC. Amino acid sequence: CSPFGGTGKNYEQYF.

Worth noting for this clonotype: One end of the junction fails to match germline, which may point to a read error. V gene TRBV5-1 combines with J gene TRBJ2-1, with D perhaps TRBD2 (6 bases). CDR3 length equals 14 residues. Germline lookup yields CDR1 SGHRS and CDR2 YFSETQ. The CDR3 loop is CASSLDGGYNEQVF. In nucleotides, the CDR3 is TGCGCCAGCAGCTTGGATGGAGGGTACAATGAGCAGGTCTTC.

On this clonotype itself: One junction end disagrees with the germline gene, perhaps due to a read error. The gene calls are TRBV7-2 and TRBJ1-2; D gene ambiguous. This CDR3 spans 13 amino acids. In germline, CDR1 is SGHTA, CDR2 FQGNSA. The CDR3 sequence: CASSFGEPYDYTF. CDR3 bases: TGTGCCAGCAGCTTTGGAGAGCCCTATGACTACACCTTC.

The chain couples TRBV7-6 to TRBJ2-4; TRBD2 might be the D (5 bases). Trimming removed 2 bases at V and 1 base at J, with 15 bases between. The CDR3 is 17 amino acids. Germline loops: CDR1 SGHVS, CDR2 FNYEAQ. The CDR3 here is CASSLLEGGVAKNIQYF. The CDR3 DNA is TGTGCCAGCAGCTTATTAGAGGGTGGGGTTGCCAAAAACATTCAGTACTTC.

The J gene is TRBJ2-3, the V gene TRBV6-2 or TRBV6-3; D remains ambiguous. The CDR3 length is 11 residues. Deletions cut 7 bases from V and 8 bases from J, with 10 bases between. In germline, CDR1 is MNHEY, CDR2 SVGEGT. CDR3 sequence reads: CASTASSTQYF. The DNA for the CDR3 is TGTGCCAGCACTGCCTCATCTACGCAGTATTTT.

This clonotype has only a few counts. The chain employs TRBV6-2 or TRBV6-3 and TRBJ2-5, with TRBD2 as a possible D gene (6 bases). Germline V gene lookup returns CDR1 MNHEY and CDR2 SVGEGT. V lost 2 bases to trimming and J lost 5 bases, with 12 bases between them. The CDR3 has 14 residues. DNA for the CDR3: TGTGCCAGCAGTTACCAGACTAGTTTCGAGACCCAGTACTTC. Protein: CASSYQTSFETQYF.

This clonotype was picked up one time. A much bigger clone sits one base away, suggesting this may be a read error. V gene TRBV28 combines with J gene TRBJ1-1; weak D call: TRBD1 (6 bases). Germline-derived CDR1 and CDR2 are MDHEN and SYDVKM. Trimming shortened V by 6 bases and J by 1 base, and 9 bases separated the two germline ends. The length of the CDR3 is 13 residues. The CDR3 sequence: CASRDSENTEAFF. In DNA, the CDR3 is TGTGCCAGCAGGGACAGTGAGAACACTGAAGCTTTCTTT.

The chain is built from TRBV7-9 and TRBJ2-3; 9 bases fit TRBD2. Losses at the gene ends were 5 bases for V and 5 bases for J; bases not matched to a gene: 8. The CDR3 covers 15 residues. The germline V gene encodes CDR1 SEHNR and CDR2 FQNEAQ (reference sequence). The CDR3 loop is CASSPGLARGDTQYF. The DNA of the CDR3 is TGTGCCAGCAGCCCGGGACTAGCCAGGGGAGATACGCAGTATTTT.

The rearrangement joins TRBV20-1 to TRBJ1-6, with D maybe TRBD1 (5 bases). V lost 0 bases and J lost 7, with 13 bases in between. Germline assignment: CDR1 DFQATT and CDR2 SNEGSKA (reference sequence). The CDR3 runs 15 residues. The CDR3 DNA follows: TGCAGTGCTAGAGAGGGGGGGGTTGAGAATTCACCCCTCCACTTT. It encodes CSAREGGVENSPLHF.

The CDR3: CSVDSLAGGEETQYF. As DNA, the CDR3 is TGCAGCGTTGATAGTCTAGCGGGGGGCGAAGAGACCCAGTACTTC. V is TRBV29-1 and J is TRBJ2-5, with TRBD2 matching over 11 bases. Germline V gives CDR1 SQVTM, CDR2 ANQGSEA. The CDR3 contains 15 residues. The J segment lost 3 bases and the V segment lost 3 bases, leaving 6 bases of the junction unmatched.

The chain joins TRBV7-9 to TRBJ2-2; the D gene is possibly TRBD1 (5 bases). Per the germline V gene, CDR1 is SEHNR and CDR2 is FQNEAQ (reference sequence). This CDR3 has 13 residues. V was pared by 5 bases and J by 8 bases, with 12 bases between. The CDR3, as DNA: TGTGCCAGCAGCCACCCAGGGTGGGGGGAGCTGTTTTTT. It specifies CASSHPGWGELFF.

The V call is TRBV29-1, the J call TRBJ1-4; D might be TRBD1 (5 bases). V lost 4 bases to trimming and J lost 7 bases, with 13 bases between them. In germline, CDR1 is SQVTM, CDR2 ANQGSEA. This CDR3 spans 13 amino acids. The CDR3 bases are TGCAGCGTTGCGAGTGGCCAGGGTGAAAAACTGTTTTTT. Encoded protein: CSVASGQGEKLFF.

The chain couples TRBV7-2 to TRBJ1-1; unclear D gene. CDR1 is SGHTA, CDR2 FQGNSA, per germline. This CDR3 comprises 13 residues. Deletions cut 3 bases from V and 3 bases from J, with 8 bases between. CDR3 sequence (DNA): TGTGCCAGCAGCTTTGAAATTGACACTGAAGCTTTCTTT. Translating it yields CASSFEIDTEAFF.